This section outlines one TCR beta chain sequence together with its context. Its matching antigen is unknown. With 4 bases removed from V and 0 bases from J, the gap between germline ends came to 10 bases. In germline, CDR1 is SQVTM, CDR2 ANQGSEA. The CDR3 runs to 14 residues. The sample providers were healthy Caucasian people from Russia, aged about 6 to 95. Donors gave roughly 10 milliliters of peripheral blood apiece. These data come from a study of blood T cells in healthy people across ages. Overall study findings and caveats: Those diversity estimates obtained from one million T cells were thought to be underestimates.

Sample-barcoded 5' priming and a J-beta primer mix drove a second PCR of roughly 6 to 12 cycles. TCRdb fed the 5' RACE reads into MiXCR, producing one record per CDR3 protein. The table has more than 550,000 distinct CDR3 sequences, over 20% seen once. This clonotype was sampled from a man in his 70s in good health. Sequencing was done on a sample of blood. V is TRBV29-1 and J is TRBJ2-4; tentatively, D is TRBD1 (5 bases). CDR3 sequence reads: CSVVGVLAKNIQYF. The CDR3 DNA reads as TGCAGCGTTGTAGGGGTACTAGCCAAAAACATTCAGTACTTC.